The 10 T cell receptor beta chains below all came from one sample that was sequenced in a study of metastatic and nonmetastatic thyroid tumors. The entire patient cohort was treatment-naive prior to thyroid surgery. Through MiXCR, TCRdb re-clonotyped the PCR reads. The table has approximately 84,000 clones, more than 12% seen once. The sample taken for sequencing was blood. The receptors stem from a female donor with papillary thyroid cancer or a benign thyroid nodule (not recorded which). Some clones in this sample may be carry-over from other donors' samples.

This clone has at least ten counts. The DNA for the CDR3 is TGTGCCAGCTCACCACTCCCAGGGGGGAGCAATCAGCCCCAGCATTTT. Translated, it gives CASSPLPGGSNQPQHF. This chain links TRBV18 with TRBJ1-5; 7 nucleotides align to TRBD1. CDR1 KGHSH and CDR2 LQKENI come from the germline V gene. With V trimmed by 1 base and J by 1 base, 4 bases remained unmatched. The CDR3 is 16 amino acids.

The table lists this clone with many counts. The chain carries TRBV27 and TRBJ1-1; 8 nucleotides match TRBD1. The trim removed 6 bases at V and 1 base at J, leaving 1 base unmatched. The CDR3 contains 13 residues. Germline lookup yields CDR1 MNHEY and CDR2 SMNVEV (reference sequence). CDR3: CASRDRENTEAFF. For the CDR3, the DNA is TGTGCCAGCAGGGACAGGGAGAACACTGAAGCTTTCTTT.

This clone was seen more than once but under ten times. The V and J genes are TRBV28 and TRBJ2-2; D unclear. The CDR3 is 14 residues long. Germline CDR1 MDHEN, CDR2 SYDVKM. V lost 5 bases and J 11 bases, leaving 18 bases between the germline ends. In DNA, the CDR3 is TGTGCCAGCAGTCAGGATAGGAACACCGTTGAGCTGTTTTTT. Translating gives CASSQDRNTVELFF.

This clone has just a few counts. The sample carries other DNA sequences with the same CDR3. This CDR3 is CASSQERYGTDHKNIQYF. In DNA form, the CDR3 reads TGTGCCAGCAGCCAAGAGCGGTACGGGACAGACCACAAAAACATTCAGTACTTC. V is TRBV4-2 and J is TRBJ2-4; 7 nucleotides match TRBD1. This CDR3 is 18 amino acids long. The germline V gene encodes CDR1 LGHNA and CDR2 YNFKEQ. The J segment lost 3 bases and the V segment lost 0 bases, leaving 11 bases of the junction unmatched.

The chain employs TRBV15 and TRBJ2-5; D is undetermined. The CDR3 is 15 amino acids. Germline loops: CDR1 LNHNV, CDR2 YYDKDF (reference sequence). With 1 base removed from V and 7 bases from J, the gap between germline ends came to 16 bases. CDR3 protein: CATSRGRPQGGTQYF. The CDR3, as DNA: TGTGCCACCAGCAGAGGTCGGCCACAAGGTGGGACCCAGTACTTC.

This clone showed up just a few times. The junction and the germline gene differ at one end; a read error may be behind it. This sequence joins TRBV28 and TRBJ2-1; D gene ambiguous. The V gene's germline CDR1 is MDHEN and CDR2 SYDVKM. The CDR3 loop spans 17 amino acids. The CDR3 DNA follows: TGTGCCAGCAGTCCCCCATGGGTAGGAGCGACATACAATCAGCAGTTCTTC. This translates into CASSPPWVGATYNQQFF.

Of note for this clone: This may be a read error, as it is one base from a much larger clone. This rearrangement joins TRBV29-1 to TRBJ1-1, with a tentative D call TRBD1 (6 bases). Per germline, CDR1 SQVTM and CDR2 ANQGSEA. This CDR3 comprises 13 residues. The V end lost 5 bases, the J end lost 4 bases, and 14 bases lay between the germline ends. In DNA form, the CDR3 reads TGCAGCGTTTATCGGGGGCAGGGCACTGAAGCTTTCTTT. This encodes CSVYRGQGTEAFF.

About this clone: This may be a read error, as it is one base from a much larger clone. V gene TRBV11-2 combines with J gene TRBJ2-2; D could derive from TRBD1 or TRBD2 (6 bases each). CDR1 and CDR2 (germline): SGHAT, FQNNGV. The CDR3 runs 15 residues. The V and J ends lost 1 base and 9 bases respectively, with 15 bases between them. CDR3 in DNA: TGTGCCAGCAGCTTAGGCGGGACATGGATTTGGGAGCTGTTTTTT. It codes for CASSLGGTWIWELFF. The whole variable domain, filled in from reference TRBV11-2 and TRBJ2-2, reads EAGVAQSPRYKIIEKRQSVAFWCNPISGHATLYWYQQILGQGPKLLIQFQNNGVVDDSQLPKDRFSAERLKGVDSTLKIQPAKLEDSAVYLCASSLGGTWIWELFFGEGSRLTVL.

This clone was counted many times. The chain is built from TRBV5-1 and TRBJ1-2; 8 nucleotides line up with TRBD1. The V and J ends lost 1 base and 6 bases, in that order; junction bases with no gene match: 2. The CDR3 covers 13 residues. Germline-derived CDR1 and CDR2 are SGHRS and YFSETQ. The CDR3 coding sequence is TGCGCCAGCAGCTTGAGGACAGGGAATGGCTACACCTTC. This encodes CASSLRTGNGYTF.

In regard to this clone: This could be a read error, since a much larger clone is one nucleotide away. Different DNA sequences within this sample yield the same CDR3. The genes are TRBV7-3 and TRBJ2-3, with D perhaps given as TRBD1 or TRBD2 (5 bases each). The germline gives CDR1 SGHTA, CDR2 FQGTGA. The ends were cut back, 5 bases at V and 0 bases at J, with 15 bases in the middle. The CDR3 sequence is 16 residues long. In DNA, the CDR3 is TGTGCCAGCAGCCCAGCTGGGGGTGCTAGCACAGATACGCAGTATTTT. This gives the protein CASSPAGGASTDTQYF.